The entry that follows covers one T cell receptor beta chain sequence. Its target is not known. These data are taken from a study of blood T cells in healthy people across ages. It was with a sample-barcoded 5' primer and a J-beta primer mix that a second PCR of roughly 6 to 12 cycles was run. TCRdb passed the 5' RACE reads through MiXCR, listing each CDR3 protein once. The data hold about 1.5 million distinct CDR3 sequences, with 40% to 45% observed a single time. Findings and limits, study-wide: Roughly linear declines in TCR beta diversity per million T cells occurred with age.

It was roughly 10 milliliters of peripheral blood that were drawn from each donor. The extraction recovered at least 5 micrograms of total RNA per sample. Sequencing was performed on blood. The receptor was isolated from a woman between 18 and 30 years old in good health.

CDR3 sequence (DNA): TGTGCCAGCAGTCCTACGGAACGGGAGTGGGTGGATACGCAGTATTTT. This codes for CASSPTEREWVDTQYF. The gene calls are TRBV11-1 and TRBJ2-3, with D maybe TRBD2 (6 bases). The ends were cut back, 6 bases at V and 6 bases at J, with 22 bases in the middle. In germline, CDR1 is SGHAT, CDR2 FQDESV (reference sequence). The CDR3 sequence is 16 residues long. The full variable domain, completed using reference TRBV11-1 and TRBJ2-3, is EAEVAQSPRYKITEKSQAVAFWCDPISGHATLYWYRQILGQGPELLVQFQDESVVDDSQLPKDRFSAERLKGVDSTLKIQPAELGDSAMYLCASSPTEREWVDTQYFGPGTRLTVL.